This T cell receptor (beta chain) was recovered during a study of CD8 T cells in ankylosing spondylitis (dated by TCRdb to 2016 to 2017). Background for the entire study: The study set out to find disease-linked TCR variants by profiling T cell receptor beta repertoires in ankylosing spondylitis patients and healthy donors. The whole study cohort included 95 to 130 healthy donors and some 27 ankylosing spondylitis patients. Peripheral blood was sampled, and synovial fluid was additionally collected from ankylosing spondylitis patients.

The sequencer was an Illumina HiSeq 2500. TCR beta libraries were prepared by quantitative 5'-RACE with molecular barcodes. For the original study's pipeline: A new computational method, built on a probabilistic model of VDJ rearrangement, was used to identify disease-linked TCR variants. Using fastp trimming at Q25 and MiXCR clonotype assembly, TCRdb reanalyzed the public sequencing data and kept in-frame beta chains. Records with the same CDR3 protein are collapsed into one entry carrying the most frequent genes and DNA. What appears here as the V and J calls and clone size reflects TCRdb's work, not the paper's. The sample table records 300,000 to 400,000 distinct CDR3 sequences; under 25% of these occur just once. The ten top clones hold about 16% of the sample. CDR1 and CDR2, per the germline V gene, are SGHRS and YFSETQ. The CDR3 spans 16 residues, from the cysteine through the phenylalanine. Only CDR3 DNA remains: 48 bases, in frame from the first base. V is clipped by 1 base and J by 0 bases, and the sequence between their germline boundaries is 10 bases long.

General study outcomes and caveats: Some TCR beta motif variants had previously been reported in synovial fluid and blood of reactive arthritis patients, which suggested common disease-initiation mechanisms. A CD8+ phenotype was shown by the disease-linked clones, which were found at relatively low frequencies in peripheral blood. A TCR beta motif of several highly homologous amino acid variants appeared characteristic of blood from ankylosing spondylitis patients. The disease-linked clones were reported to be significantly enriched in matched synovial fluid samples from ankylosing spondylitis patients.

Points on this clonotype: The antigen it binds to is not known. No qualities accompany the bases; no much larger clone lies one base away.

The sequence was collected from a male donor with ankylosing spondylitis. Input material: blood, either unsorted or a sorted T cell fraction (not recorded which). This chain is built from TRBV5-1 and TRBJ2-2; the D gene is unclear. For the CDR3, the sequence is CASSLSRFANTGELFF. The nucleotide sequence is given as TGCGCCAGCAGCTTGTCCCGGTTCGCGAACACCGGGGAGCTGTTTTTT.